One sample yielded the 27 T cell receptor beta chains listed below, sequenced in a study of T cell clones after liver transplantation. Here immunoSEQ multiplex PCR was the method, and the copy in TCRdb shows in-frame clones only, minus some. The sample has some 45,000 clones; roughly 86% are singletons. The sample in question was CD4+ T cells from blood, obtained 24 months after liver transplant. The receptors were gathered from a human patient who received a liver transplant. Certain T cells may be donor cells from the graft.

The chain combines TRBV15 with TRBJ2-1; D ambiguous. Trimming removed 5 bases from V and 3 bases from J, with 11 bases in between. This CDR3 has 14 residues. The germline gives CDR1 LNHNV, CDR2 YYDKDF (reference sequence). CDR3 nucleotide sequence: TGTGCCACCAGCGGAACGACAATCTACAATGAGCAGTTCTTC. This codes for CATSGTTIYNEQFF.

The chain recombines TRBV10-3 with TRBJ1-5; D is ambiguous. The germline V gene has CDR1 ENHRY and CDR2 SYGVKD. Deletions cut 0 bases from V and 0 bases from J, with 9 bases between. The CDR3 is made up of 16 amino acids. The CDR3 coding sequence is TGTGCCATCAGTGAGTCTGGGCTGAATAGCAATCAGCCCCAGCATTTT. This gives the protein CAISESGLNSNQPQHF.

The CDR3 nucleotides read TGTGCCAGCAGTGAATACCCCGGAGCTTCTAATGAAAAACTGTTTTTT. Its translation: CASSEYPGASNEKLFF. This chain joins TRBV25-1 and TRBJ1-4, with D hard to call. Germline V gene sequence: CDR1 MGHDK, CDR2 SYGVNS. There are 16 residues in the CDR3. V was clipped by 0 bases and J by 3 bases, with 11 bases between them. Supplemented by reference TRBV25-1 and TRBJ1-4, the full variable domain reads EADIYQTPRYLVIGTGKKITLECSQTMGHDKMYWYQQDPGMELHLIHYSYGVNSTEKGDLSSESTVSRIRTEHFPLTLESARPSHTSQYLCASSEYPGASNEKLFFGSGTQLSVL.

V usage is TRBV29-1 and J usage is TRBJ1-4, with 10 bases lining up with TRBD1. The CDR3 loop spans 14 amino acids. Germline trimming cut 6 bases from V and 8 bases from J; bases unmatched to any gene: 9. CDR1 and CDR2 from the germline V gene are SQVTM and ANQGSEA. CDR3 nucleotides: TGCAGCGTAAACACCGGGACAGGGGAAGAAAAACTGTTTTTT. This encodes CSVNTGTGEEKLFF.

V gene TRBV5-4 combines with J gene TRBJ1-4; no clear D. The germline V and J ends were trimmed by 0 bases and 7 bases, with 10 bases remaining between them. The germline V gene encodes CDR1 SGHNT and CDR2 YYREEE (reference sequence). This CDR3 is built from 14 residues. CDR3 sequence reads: CASSLAGFREKLFF. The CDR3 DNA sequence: TGTGCCAGCAGCTTGGCCGGGTTCCGTGAAAAACTGTTTTTT.

The CDR3 loop is CSVGLFTDTQYF. The CDR3 nucleotides read TGCAGCGTTGGTCTCTTCACAGATACGCAGTATTTT. This chain uses TRBV29-1 with TRBJ2-3; no clear D. CDR1 and CDR2 (germline): SQVTM, ANQGSEA. Trimming removed 4 bases from V and 2 bases from J, with 7 bases in between. The CDR3 consists of 12 residues.

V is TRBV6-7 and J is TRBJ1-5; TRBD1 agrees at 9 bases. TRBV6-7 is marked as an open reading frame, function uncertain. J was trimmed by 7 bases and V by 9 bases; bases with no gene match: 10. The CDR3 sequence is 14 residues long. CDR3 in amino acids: CARPRDREKQPQHF. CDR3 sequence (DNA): TGTGCCAGACCACGGGACAGGGAAAAACAGCCCCAGCATTTT.

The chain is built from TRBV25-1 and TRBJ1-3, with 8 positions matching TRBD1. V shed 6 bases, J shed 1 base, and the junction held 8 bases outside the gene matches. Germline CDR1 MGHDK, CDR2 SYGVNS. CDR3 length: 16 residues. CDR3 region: CASREQGAQSGNTIYF. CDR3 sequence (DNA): TGTGCCAGCAGGGAGCAGGGGGCCCAATCTGGAAACACCATATATTTT.

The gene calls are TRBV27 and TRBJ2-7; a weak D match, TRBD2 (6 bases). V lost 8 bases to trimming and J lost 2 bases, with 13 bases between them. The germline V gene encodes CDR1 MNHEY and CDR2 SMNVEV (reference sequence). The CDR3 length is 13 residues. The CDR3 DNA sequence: TGTGCCAGCGGGGGGTTATCAACCTACGAGCAGTACTTC. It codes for CASGGLSTYEQYF.

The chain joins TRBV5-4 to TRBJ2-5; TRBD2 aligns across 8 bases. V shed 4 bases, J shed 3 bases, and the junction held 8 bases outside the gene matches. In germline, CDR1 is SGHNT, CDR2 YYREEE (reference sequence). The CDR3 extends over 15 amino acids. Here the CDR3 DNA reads TGTGCCAGCAGCAAAGGGCGGGGGGCCGAAGAGACCCAGTACTTC. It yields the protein CASSKGRGAEETQYF. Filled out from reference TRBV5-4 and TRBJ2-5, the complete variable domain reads ETGVTQSPTHLIKTRGQQVTLRCSSQSGHNTVSWYQQALGQGPQFIFQYYREEENGRGNFPPRFSGLQFPNYSSELNVNALELDDSALYLCASSKGRGAEETQYFGPGTRLLVL.

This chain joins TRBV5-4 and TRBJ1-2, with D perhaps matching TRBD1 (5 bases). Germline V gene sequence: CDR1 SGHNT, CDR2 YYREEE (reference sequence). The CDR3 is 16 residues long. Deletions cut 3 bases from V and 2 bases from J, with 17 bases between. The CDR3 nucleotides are TGTGCCAGCAGCTCCCCAACCGCAGGGACGAACTATGGCTACACCTTC. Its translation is CASSSPTAGTNYGYTF.

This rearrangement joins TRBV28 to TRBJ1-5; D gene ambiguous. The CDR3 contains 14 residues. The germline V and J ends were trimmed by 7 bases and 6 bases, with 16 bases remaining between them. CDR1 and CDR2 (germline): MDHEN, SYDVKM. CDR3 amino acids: CASNAGSLFQPQHF. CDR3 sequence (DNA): TGTGCCAGCAACGCGGGATCCCTATTTCAGCCCCAGCATTTT. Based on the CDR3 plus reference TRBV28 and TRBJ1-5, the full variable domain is DVKVTQSSRYLVKRTGEKVFLECVQDMDHENMFWYRQDPGLGLRLIYFSYDVKMKEKGDIPEGYSVSREKKERFSLILESASTNQTSMYLCASNAGSLFQPQHFGDGTRLSIL.

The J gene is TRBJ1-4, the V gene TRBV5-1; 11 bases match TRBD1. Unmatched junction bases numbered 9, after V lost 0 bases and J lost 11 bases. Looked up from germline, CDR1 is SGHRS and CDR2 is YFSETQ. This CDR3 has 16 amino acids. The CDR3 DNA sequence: TGCGCCAGCAGCTTGGCCAGGACAGGGGGCGATTCGAAACTGTTTTTT. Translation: CASSLARTGGDSKLFF.

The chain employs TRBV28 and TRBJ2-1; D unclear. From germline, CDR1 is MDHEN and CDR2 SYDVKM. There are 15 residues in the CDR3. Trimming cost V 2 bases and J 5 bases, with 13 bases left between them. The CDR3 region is CASSLILSPHNEQFF. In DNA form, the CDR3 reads TGTGCCAGCAGTTTAATTCTATCCCCGCACAATGAGCAGTTCTTC.

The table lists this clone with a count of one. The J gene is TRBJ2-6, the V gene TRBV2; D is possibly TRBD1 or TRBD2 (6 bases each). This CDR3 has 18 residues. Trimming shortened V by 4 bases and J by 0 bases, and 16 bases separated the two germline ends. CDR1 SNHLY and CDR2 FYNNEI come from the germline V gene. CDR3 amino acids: CASSARGGLGSGANVLTF. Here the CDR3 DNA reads TGTGCCAGCAGTGCCAGGGGAGGACTGGGCTCTGGGGCCAACGTCCTGACTTTC.

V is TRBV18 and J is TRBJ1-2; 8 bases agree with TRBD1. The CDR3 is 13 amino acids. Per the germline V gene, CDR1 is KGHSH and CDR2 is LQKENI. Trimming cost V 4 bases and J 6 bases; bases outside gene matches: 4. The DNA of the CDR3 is TGTGCCAGCTCACGATCGACAGGGGATGGCTACACCTTC. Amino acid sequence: CASSRSTGDGYTF. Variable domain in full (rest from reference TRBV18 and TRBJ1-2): NAGVMQNPRHLVRRRGQEARLRCSPMKGHSHVYWYRQLPEEGLKFMVYLQKENIIDESGMPKERFSAEFPKEGPSILRIQQVVRGDSAAYFCASSRSTGDGYTFGSGTRLTVV.

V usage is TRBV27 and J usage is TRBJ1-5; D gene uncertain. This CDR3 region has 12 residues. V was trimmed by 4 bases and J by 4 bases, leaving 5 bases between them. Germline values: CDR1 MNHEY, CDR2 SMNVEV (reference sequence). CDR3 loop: CASSSLNQPQHF. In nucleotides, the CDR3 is TGTGCCAGCAGTTCCCTAAATCAGCCCCAGCATTTT.

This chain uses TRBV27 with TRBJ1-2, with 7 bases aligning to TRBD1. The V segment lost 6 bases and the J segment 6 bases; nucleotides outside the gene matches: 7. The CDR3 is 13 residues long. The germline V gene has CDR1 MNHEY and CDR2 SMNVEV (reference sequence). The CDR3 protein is CASRTGTVDGYTF. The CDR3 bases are TGTGCCAGCAGAACCGGGACAGTGGATGGCTACACCTTC.

CDR3 loop: CASSLDGTGLNEQYF. The CDR3 bases are TGTGCCAGCAGCTTGGACGGGACAGGGCTGAACGAGCAGTACTTC. V gene TRBV11-3 combines with J gene TRBJ2-7, with 9 positions matching TRBD1. Germline lookup yields CDR1 SGHNT and CDR2 YENEEA. The CDR3 extends over 15 amino acids. V dropped 3 bases and J dropped 5; count of bases not matched to a gene: 8.

CDR3 amino acids: CASSESNPWDSLTDTQYF. CDR3 DNA: TGTGCCAGCAGTGAAAGTAACCCATGGGACAGCCTCACAGATACGCAGTATTTT. The gene calls are TRBV2 and TRBJ2-3, with TRBD1 matching 7 bases. After removal of 2 bases from V and 2 bases from J, the junction contained 13 bases not matched to a gene. The CDR3 loop spans 18 amino acids. Germline CDR1 is SNHLY and CDR2 is FYNNEI.

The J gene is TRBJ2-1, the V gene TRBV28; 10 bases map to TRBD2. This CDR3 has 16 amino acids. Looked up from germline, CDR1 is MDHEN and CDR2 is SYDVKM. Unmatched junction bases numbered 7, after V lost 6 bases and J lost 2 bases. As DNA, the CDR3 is TGTGCCAGCAGCGACGGACTAGCGGTTACCTACAATGAGCAGTTCTTC. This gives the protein CASSDGLAVTYNEQFF.

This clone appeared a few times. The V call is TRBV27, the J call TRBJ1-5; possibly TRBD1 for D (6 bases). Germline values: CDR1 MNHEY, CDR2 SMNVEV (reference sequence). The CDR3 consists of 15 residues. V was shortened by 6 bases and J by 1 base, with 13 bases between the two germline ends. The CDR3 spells CASRGWGQSNQPQHF. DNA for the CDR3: TGTGCCAGCAGAGGGTGGGGGCAGAGCAATCAGCCCCAGCATTTT.

CDR3 bases: TGTGCCAGCTCCGCAAGGACCTTGGGGGAGCTGTTTTTT. Translation gives CASSARTLGELFF. The chain is built from TRBV18 and TRBJ2-2, with D hard to call. V lost 6 bases and J lost 8, with 13 bases in between. CDR1 is KGHSH, CDR2 LQKENI, per germline. The CDR3 is made up of 13 amino acids. Combining the CDR3 with reference TRBV18 and TRBJ2-2 gives the whole variable domain NAGVMQNPRHLVRRRGQEARLRCSPMKGHSHVYWYRQLPEEGLKFMVYLQKENIIDESGMPKERFSAEFPKEGPSILRIQQVVRGDSAAYFCASSARTLGELFFGEGSRLTVL.

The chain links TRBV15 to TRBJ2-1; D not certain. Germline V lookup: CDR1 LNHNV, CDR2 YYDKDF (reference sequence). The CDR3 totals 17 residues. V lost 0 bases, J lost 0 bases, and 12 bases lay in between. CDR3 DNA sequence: TGTGCCACCAGCAGAGAATATGGCTTCAGCTCCTACAATGAGCAGTTCTTC. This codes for CATSREYGFSSYNEQFF.

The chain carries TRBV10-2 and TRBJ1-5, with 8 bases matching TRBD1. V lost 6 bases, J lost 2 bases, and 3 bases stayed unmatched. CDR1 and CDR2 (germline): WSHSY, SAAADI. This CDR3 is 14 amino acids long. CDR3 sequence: CASRLGQGNQPQHF. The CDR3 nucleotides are TGCGCCAGCAGACTGGGACAGGGCAATCAGCCCCAGCATTTT.

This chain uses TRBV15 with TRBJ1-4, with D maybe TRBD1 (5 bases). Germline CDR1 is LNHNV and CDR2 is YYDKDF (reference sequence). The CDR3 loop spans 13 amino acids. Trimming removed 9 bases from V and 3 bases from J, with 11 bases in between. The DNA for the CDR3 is TGTGCCACTGGCGGGGGGGCTAATGAAAAACTGTTTTTT. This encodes CATGGGANEKLFF.

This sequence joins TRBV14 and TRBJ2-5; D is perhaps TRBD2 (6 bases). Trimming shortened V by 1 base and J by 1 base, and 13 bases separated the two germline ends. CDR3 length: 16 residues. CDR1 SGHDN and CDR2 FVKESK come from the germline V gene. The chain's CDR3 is CASSQVGTGSQETQYF. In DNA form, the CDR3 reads TGTGCCAGCAGCCAAGTTGGGACTGGGTCCCAAGAGACCCAGTACTTC.